These 5 T cell receptor beta chains were sequenced from one sample in a study of cytomegalovirus exposure and HLA in healthy donors. PCR amplification relied on 60 Vbeta primers (plus 13 Jbeta primers). Using immunoSEQ multiplex PCR, the repertoire was profiled, and TCRdb retains in-frame clones only, with some absent. The repertoire consists of over 150,000 clones, with roughly 87% occurring once and the leading ten covering about 0.23%. Material: PBMCs. Receptors were obtained from a girl less than two years old in good health and CMV-seronegative.

This chain joins TRBV2 and TRBJ1-4, with D possibly matching TRBD1 (5 bases). V lost 2 bases and J 6 bases, leaving 13 bases between the germline ends. The CDR3 is 15 amino acids. Germline V gene data show CDR1 as SNHLY and CDR2 as FYNNEI. This CDR3 reads CASSEKGIEYEKLFF. CDR3 bases: TGTGCCAGCAGTGAAAAGGGGATTGAGTATGAAAAACTGTTTTTT.

The V and J genes are TRBV7-9 and TRBJ1-2; 11 positions match TRBD1. The trim removed 5 bases at V and 11 bases at J, leaving 4 bases unmatched. Germline CDR1 and CDR2: SEHNR and FQNEAQ (reference sequence). The CDR3 is 12 amino acids. The CDR3 is CASSLGQGEYTF. CDR3 in DNA: TGTGCCAGCAGCCTGGGACAGGGGGAATACACCTTC.

The chain employs TRBV7-2 and TRBJ1-1, with D hard to call. Germline CDR1 reads SGHTA; CDR2 reads FQGNSA. This CDR3 is 13 amino acids long. Trimming left V 6 bases short and J 0 bases short, with 8 bases between. The CDR3 loop is CASRGGMNTEAFF. CDR3 nucleotide sequence: TGTGCCAGCAGAGGCGGCATGAACACTGAAGCTTTCTTT.

The chain combines TRBV5-1 with TRBJ2-7; the D gene is possibly TRBD1 (6 bases). Germline V lookup: CDR1 SGHRS, CDR2 YFSETQ. This CDR3 is 17 amino acids long. The V end was cut by 4 bases, the J end by 2 bases, with 22 bases between. This CDR3 is CASSLGTGSSGTYEQYF. DNA for the CDR3: TGCGCCAGCAGCCTGGGAACAGGGTCGTCGGGGACCTACGAGCAGTACTTC.

This rearrangement joins TRBV19 to TRBJ2-7, with D hard to call. Germline V CDR1 and CDR2: LNHDA, SQIVND (reference sequence). The CDR3 runs 14 residues. The germline V and J ends were trimmed by 5 bases and 2 bases, with 13 bases remaining between them. The CDR3 region has the DNA TGTGCCAGTAGTCTCCTAACTGGTCCCTACGAGCAGTACTTC. This gives the protein CASSLLTGPYEQYF. The full variable domain, with the rest looked up from reference TRBV19 and TRBJ2-7, is DGGITQSPKYLFRKEGQNVTLSCEQNLNHDAMYWYRQDPGQGLRLIYYSQIVNDFQKGDIAEGYSVSREKKESFPLTVTSAQKNPTAFYLCASSLLTGPYEQYFGPGTRLTVT.